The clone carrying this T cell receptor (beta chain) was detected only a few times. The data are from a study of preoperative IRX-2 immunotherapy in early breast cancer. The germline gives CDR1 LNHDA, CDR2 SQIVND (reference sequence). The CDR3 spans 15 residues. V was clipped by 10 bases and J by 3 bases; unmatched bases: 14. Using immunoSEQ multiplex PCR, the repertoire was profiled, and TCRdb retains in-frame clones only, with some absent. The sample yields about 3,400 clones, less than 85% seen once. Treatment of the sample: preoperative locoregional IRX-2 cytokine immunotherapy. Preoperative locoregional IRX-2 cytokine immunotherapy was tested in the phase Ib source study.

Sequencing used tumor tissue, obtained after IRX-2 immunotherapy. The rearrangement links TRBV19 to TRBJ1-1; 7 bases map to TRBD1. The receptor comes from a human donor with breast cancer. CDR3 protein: CATSLGTARDTEAFF. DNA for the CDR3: TGTGCCACTTCTCTCGGGACAGCGCGTGACACTGAAGCTTTCTTT.